This TCR beta chain appears in the sequencing data of a study of T cell changes during pregnancy in multiple sclerosis. The CDR3 sequence is 15 residues long. Germline V gene data show CDR1 as SQVTM and CDR2 as ANQGSEA. V dropped 4 bases and J dropped 1 base, with 16 bases sitting between them. The data were produced by immunoSEQ multiplex PCR, yet TCRdb's version contains in-frame clones alone and is incomplete. The data show 110,000 or so clones, roughly 92% seen once. The TCR was taken from a female donor with multiple sclerosis, enrolled in a pregnancy study. The J gene is TRBJ1-2, the V gene TRBV29-1; possibly TRBD1 for D (5 bases). Sample: peripheral blood, taken before pregnancy. The CDR3 spells CSVAVGRGDNYGYTF. The CDR3 DNA sequence: TGCAGCGTTGCTGTAGGGAGGGGCGATAACTATGGCTACACCTTC.